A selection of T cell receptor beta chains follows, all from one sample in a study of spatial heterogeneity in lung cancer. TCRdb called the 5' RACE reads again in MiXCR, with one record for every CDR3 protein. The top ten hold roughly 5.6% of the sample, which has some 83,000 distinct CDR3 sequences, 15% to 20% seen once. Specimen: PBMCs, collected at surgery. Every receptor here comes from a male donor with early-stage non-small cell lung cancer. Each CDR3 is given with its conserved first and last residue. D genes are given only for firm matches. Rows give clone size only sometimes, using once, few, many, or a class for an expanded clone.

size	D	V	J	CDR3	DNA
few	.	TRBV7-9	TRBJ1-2	CASSSAEGDGYTF	TGTGCCAGCAGCTCCGCAGAGGGGGATGGCTACACCTTC
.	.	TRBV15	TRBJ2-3	CATSSRSDTQYF	TGTGCCACCAGCAGCAGGAGCGATACGCAGTATTTT
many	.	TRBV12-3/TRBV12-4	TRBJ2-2	CASSSRHGVTGELFF	TGTGCCAGCAGTTCCCGTCACGGGGTCACCGGGGAGCTGTTTTTT
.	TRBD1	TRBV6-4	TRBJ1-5	CASSGQGAKLDHLPQHF	TGTGCCAGCAGTGGACAGGGGGCGAAACTCGATCATTTGCCCCAGCATTTT
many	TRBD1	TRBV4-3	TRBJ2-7	CASSQEWAEGAYEQYF	TGCGCCAGCAGCCAAGAATGGGCAGAGGGGGCTTACGAGCAGTACTTC
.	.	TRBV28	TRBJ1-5	CASSSMNRDHRPQHF	TGTGCCAGCAGTTCAATGAACAGGGATCATCGGCCCCAGCATTTT
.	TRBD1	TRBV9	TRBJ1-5	CASSVGQGGNQPQHF	TGTGCCAGCAGCGTAGGACAGGGAGGCAATCAGCCCCAGCATTTT
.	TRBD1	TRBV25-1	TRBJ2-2	CASTPYIQGAGAGELFF	TGTGCCAGCACGCCGTACATCCAGGGGGCAGGAGCCGGGGAGCTGTTTTTT
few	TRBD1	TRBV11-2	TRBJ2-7	CASSLGQGAHEQYF	TGTGCCAGCAGCTTAGGCCAGGGGGCACACGAGCAGTACTTC
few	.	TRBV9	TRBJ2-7	CASSGYKALAYEQYF	TGTGCCAGCAGCGGATACAAGGCCCTCGCCTACGAGCAGTACTTC
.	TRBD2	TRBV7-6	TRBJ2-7	CASSRLAGSSYEQYF	TGTGCCAGCAGCCGACTAGCGGGGAGCTCCTACGAGCAGTACTTC
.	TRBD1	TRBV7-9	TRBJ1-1	CASSLHRGDTEAFF	TGTGCCAGCAGCTTACACAGGGGGGACACTGAAGCTTTCTTT
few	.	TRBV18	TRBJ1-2	CASSPRRTAQGYYGYTF	TGTGCCAGCTCACCACGGCGGACGGCCCAGGGGTACTATGGCTACACCTTC
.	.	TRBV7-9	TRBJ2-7	CASSLGRTAAYEQYF	TGTGCCAGCAGCTTAGGGAGGACGGCAGCCTACGAGCAGTACTTC
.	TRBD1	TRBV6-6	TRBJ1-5	CASSLTGMEPQHF	TGTGCCAGCAGTTTGACAGGGATGGAGCCCCAGCATTTT
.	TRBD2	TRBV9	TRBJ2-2	CASSVLAGGTGELFF	TGTGCCAGCAGCGTACTTGCGGGGGGCACCGGGGAGCTGTTTTTT
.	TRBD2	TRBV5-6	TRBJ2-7	CANSQVQGLDEQYF	TGTGCCAACAGTCAGGTGCAGGGACTAGACGAGCAGTACTTC
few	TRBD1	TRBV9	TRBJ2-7	CASSPLGQGRYEQYF	TGTGCCAGCAGCCCCCTCGGACAGGGACGCTACGAGCAGTACTTC
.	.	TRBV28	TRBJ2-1	CASSPDHRGGNEQFF	TGTGCCAGCAGTCCCGACCATAGGGGGGGCAATGAGCAGTTCTTC
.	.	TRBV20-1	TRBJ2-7	CSARNNVMGEQYF	TGCAGTGCTAGAAACAACGTTATGGGCGAGCAGTACTTC
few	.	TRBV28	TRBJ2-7	CASSSEGEIDEQYF	TGTGCCAGCAGTTCAGAAGGGGAGATCGACGAGCAGTACTTC
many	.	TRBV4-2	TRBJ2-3	CASSQASKPDTQYF	TGTGCCAGCAGCCAAGCTAGCAAACCAGATACGCAGTATTTT
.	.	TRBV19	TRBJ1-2	CASRTMGYYGYTF	TGTGCCAGTAGGACGATGGGCTACTATGGCTACACCTTC
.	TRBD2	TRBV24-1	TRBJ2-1	CATSDPGTTRSYNEQFF	TGTGCCACCAGTGATCCCGGGACTACCCGCTCCTACAATGAGCAGTTCTTC
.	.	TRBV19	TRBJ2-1	CASSRLVSSYNEQFF	TGTGCCAGTAGCCGACTAGTTAGCTCCTACAATGAGCAGTTCTTC
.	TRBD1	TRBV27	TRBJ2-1	CASSLGVTGIYNEQSF	TGTGCCAGCAGTTTGGGTGTGACAGGGATCTACAATGAGCAGTCCTTC
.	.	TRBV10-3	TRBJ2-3	CAISAAGEDTQYF	TGTGCCATCAGTGCGGCAGGGGAAGATACGCAGTATTTT
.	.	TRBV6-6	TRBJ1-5	CASRPGQNQPQHF	TGTGCCAGCAGACCCGGACAGAATCAGCCCCAGCATTTT
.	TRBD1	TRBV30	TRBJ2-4	CAVDRAAKNIQYF	TGTGCCGTAGACAGGGCGGCCAAAAACATTCAGTACTTC
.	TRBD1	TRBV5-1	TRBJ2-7	CASSVGTAYEQYF	TGCGCCAGCAGCGTAGGGACAGCCTACGAGCAGTACTTC
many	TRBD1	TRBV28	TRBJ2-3	CASSLGTVLETQYF	TGTGCCAGCAGTTTAGGGACAGTGCTAGAGACGCAGTATTTT
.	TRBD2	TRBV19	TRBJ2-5	CASSMVESGGETQYF	TGTGCCAGTAGTATGGTAGAAAGCGGGGGAGAGACCCAGTACTTC
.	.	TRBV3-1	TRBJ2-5	CASRPRQRETQYF	TGTGCCAGCAGACCGCGACAGCGAGAGACCCAGTACTTC
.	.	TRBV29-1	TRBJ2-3	CSVAGGPSTDTQYF	TGCAGCGTTGCCGGGGGGCCAAGCACAGATACGCAGTATTTT
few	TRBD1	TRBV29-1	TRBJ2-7	CSVVTNRGIYEQYF	TGCAGCGTTGTAACAAACAGGGGAATCTACGAGCAGTACTTC
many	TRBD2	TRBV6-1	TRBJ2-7	CASGGGYEQYF	TGTGCCAGCGGGGGGGGCTACGAGCAGTACTTC
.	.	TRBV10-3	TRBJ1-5	CAISESDRNQPQHF	TGTGCCATCAGTGAGTCAGACCGCAATCAGCCCCAGCATTTT
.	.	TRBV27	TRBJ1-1	CASSFGQLSNTEAFF	TGTGCCAGCAGTTTCGGGCAGTTATCGAACACTGAAGCTTTCTTT
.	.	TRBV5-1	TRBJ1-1	CASSFGDPETEAFF	TGCGCCAGCAGCTTTGGGGACCCGGAGACTGAAGCTTTCTTT
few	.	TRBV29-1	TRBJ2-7	CSVGSGLKGGHSYEQYF	TGCAGCGTTGGATCGGGGCTTAAGGGCGGACACTCCTACGAGCAGTACTTC
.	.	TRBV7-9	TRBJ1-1	CASSLDYSEAFF	TGTGCCAGCAGCTTAGACTATTCTGAAGCTTTCTTT
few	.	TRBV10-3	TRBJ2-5	CAISVEPQETQYF	TGTGCCATCAGTGTGGAGCCTCAAGAGACCCAGTACTTC
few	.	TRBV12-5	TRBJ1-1	CASGLGFINTEAFF	TGTGCTAGTGGTTTGGGGTTTATCAACACTGAAGCTTTCTTT
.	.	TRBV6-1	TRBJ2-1	CASSLRGGRANEQFF	TGTGCCAGCTCTCTTAGGGGGGGGCGAGCAAATGAGCAGTTCTTC
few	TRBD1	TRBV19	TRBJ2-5	CASQSRFGQGGETQYF	TGTGCCAGCCAATCCCGGTTCGGACAGGGAGGAGAGACCCAGTACTTC
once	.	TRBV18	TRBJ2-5	CASSQRLQETQYF	TGTGCCAGCTCACAGAGACTCCAAGAGACCCAGTACTTC
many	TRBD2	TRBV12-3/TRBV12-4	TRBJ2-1	CASSSKIRTSGFYNEQFF	TGTGCCAGCAGTTCCAAAATTCGGACTAGCGGGTTCTACAATGAGCAGTTCTTC
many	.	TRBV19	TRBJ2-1	CASSMRADEQFF	TGTGCCAGTAGTATGAGGGCCGATGAGCAGTTCTTC
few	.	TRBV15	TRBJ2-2	CATSRAGGGELFF	TGTGCCACCAGCAGAGCCGGGGGCGGGGAGCTGTTTTTT
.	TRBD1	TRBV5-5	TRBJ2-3	CVSSLEGQGTDTQYF	TGTGTCAGCAGCTTGGAGGGACAGGGGACAGATACGCAGTATTTT
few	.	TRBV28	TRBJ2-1	CASRGGGHGSYNEQFF	TGTGCCAGCAGGGGGGGCGGGCATGGTTCCTACAATGAGCAGTTCTTC